A single sample is the source of the 25 T cell receptor beta chains below, sequenced in a study of T cells in Graves' hyperthyroidism and ophthalmopathy. Amplification targeted TCR beta CDR3 regions from RNA transcripts. The HTBI set primed first-round TCR CDR3 RT-PCR. MiXCR was run by TCRdb on the multiplex PCR reads, yielding one entry per CDR3 protein. The sample contains about 360,000 distinct CDR3 sequences, more than 20% of which appear only once. Sequenced input: blood. These receptors were obtained from a man in his forties or fifties with Graves' hyperthyroidism.

This clonotype was counted at least ten times. The chain is built from TRBV12-3 or TRBV12-4 and TRBJ2-1, with TRBD2 identical over 11 bases. The CDR3 is 15 amino acids. J gave up 9 bases and V 2 bases, and 6 bases lay outside the gene matches. The CDR3: CASSLRSGRGSEQFF. In nucleotides, the CDR3 is TGTGCCAGCAGTTTACGTAGCGGGAGGGGTAGTGAGCAGTTCTTC.

In this sample, this clonotype turned up many times. This chain connects TRBV2 to TRBJ2-1; 11 bases line up with TRBD1. The germline CDR1 and CDR2 sequences are SNHLY and FYNNEI. V lost 6 bases, J lost 7 bases, and 8 bases stayed unmatched. The CDR3 is made up of 15 amino acids. Here the CDR3 reads CASSVGQGARNEQFF. CDR3 DNA: TGTGCCAGCAGCGTCGGACAGGGGGCGAGGAATGAGCAGTTCTTC.

Comments on this clonotype: A junction end diverges from the germline sequence, so it may reflect a read error. The V and J genes are TRBV15 and TRBJ1-4, with D uncertain. The CDR3 length is 16 residues. Germline V CDR1 and CDR2: LNHNV, YYDKDF (reference sequence). The CDR3 is CATSSLSTPTNEKLFF. The CDR3 nucleotides are TGTGCTACCAGCTCGCTTTCGACACCAACTAATGAAAAACTGTTTTTT.

This clonotype was seen a single time. V is TRBV11-3 and J is TRBJ2-1, with TRBD2 matching over 13 bases. V shed 4 bases, J shed 7 bases, and the junction held 7 bases outside the gene matches. The CDR3 extends over 16 amino acids. CDR1 is SGHNT and CDR2 is YENEEA in the germline V gene. The CDR3, as DNA: TGTGCCAGCAGCTGGACTAGCGGGAGCTTCGGTAATGAGCAGTTCTTC. Translating gives CASSWTSGSFGNEQFF.

This clonotype was recorded many times. This chain uses TRBV7-9 with TRBJ2-1; 8 nucleotides align to TRBD2. CDR3 size: 17 residues. Germline-derived CDR1 and CDR2 are SEHNR and FQNEAQ (reference sequence). The junction had 13 bases not matched to a gene; V was cut back by 5 bases and J by 4 bases. For the CDR3, the DNA is TGTGCCAGCAGCAAGGGCAGCGGGAGCGGTGCATACAATGAGCAGTTCTTC. Protein sequence: CASSKGSGSGAYNEQFF.

This clonotype was seen once. Germline and junction disagree at one end, which may indicate a read error. The chain has TRBV7-7 and TRBJ2-3; D is ambiguous. The CDR3 spans 13 residues. Germline CDR1 SSHAT, CDR2 FNYEAQ (reference sequence). The CDR3 protein is CASSYTLTDTQYF. CDR3 bases: TGTGCTAGCAGCTATACCCTCACAGATACGCAGTATTTT.

This sequence joins TRBV30 and TRBJ1-5, with D perhaps TRBD1 (6 bases). The V and J ends lost 0 bases and 6 bases respectively, with 15 bases between them. Germline-derived CDR1 and CDR2 are GTSNPN and SVGIG (reference sequence). The CDR3 extends over 15 amino acids. CDR3 residues: CAWSVGRGGVQPQHF. The CDR3 DNA is TGTGCCTGGAGTGTAGGTAGAGGGGGGGTTCAGCCCCAGCATTTT.

This clonotype has ten or more counts. The chain uses TRBV11-2 and TRBJ2-1, with 11 positions matching TRBD2. The CDR3 contains 16 residues. Germline V gene data show CDR1 as SGHAT and CDR2 as FQNNGV. Trimming removed 4 bases from V and 10 bases from J; junction bases left unmatched: 12. CDR3 protein: CASSSVGLAARREQFF. The CDR3 nucleotides are TGTGCCAGCAGCTCCGTGGGACTAGCGGCAAGGCGCGAGCAGTTCTTC. The whole variable domain, filled in from reference TRBV11-2 and TRBJ2-1, reads EAGVAQSPRYKIIEKRQSVAFWCNPISGHATLYWYQQILGQGPKLLIQFQNNGVVDDSQLPKDRFSAERLKGVDSTLKIQPAKLEDSAVYLCASSSVGLAARREQFFGPGTRLTVL.

In this sample, this clonotype turned up many times. The rearrangement uses TRBV3-1 and TRBJ2-7; unclear D gene. CDR3 length: 16 residues. Between the trimmed V and J ends, which lost 2 bases and 2 bases, there was a span of 16 bases. Germline assignment: CDR1 LGHDT and CDR2 YNNKEL (reference sequence). CDR3 amino acids: CASSQRRSGSPYEQYF. CDR3 sequence (DNA): TGTGCCAGCAGCCAACGGAGATCCGGATCGCCCTACGAGCAGTACTTC.

This clonotype has just a few counts. The chain is built from TRBV9 and TRBJ2-3; TRBD2 matches 9 bases. The V gene's germline CDR1 is SGDLS and CDR2 YYNGEE. After removal of 3 bases from V and 4 bases from J, the junction contained 9 bases not matched to a gene. This CDR3 is built from 16 residues. Written as DNA, the CDR3 is TGTGCCAGCAGCGACCGGGATAGCGGGAGTTCAGATACGCAGTATTTT. Residues: CASSDRDSGSSDTQYF.

The V and J genes are TRBV7-3 and TRBJ2-1, with TRBD2 matching over 10 bases. The junction had 2 bases not matched to a gene; V was cut back by 2 bases and J by 10 bases. Germline CDR1 reads SGHTA; CDR2 reads FQGTGA. This CDR3 comprises 13 residues. For the CDR3, the DNA is TGTGCCAGCAGCTTACTAGCGGGAGTCGAGCAGTTCTTC. Amino acids: CASSLLAGVEQFF. Together with reference TRBV7-3 and TRBJ2-1, the CDR3 gives the full variable domain: GAGVSQTPSNKVTEKGKYVELRCDPISGHTALYWYRQSLGQGPEFLIYFQGTGAADDSGLPNDRFFAVRPEGSVSTLKIQRTERGDSAVYLCASSLLAGVEQFFGPGTRLTVL.

This clonotype was recorded a few times. J is TRBJ2-1 and V is TRBV20-1; no reliable D call. The germline gives CDR1 DFQATT, CDR2 SNEGSKA (reference sequence). The ends were cut back, 2 bases at V and 1 base at J, with 9 bases in the middle. The CDR3 loop spans 14 amino acids. In DNA form, the CDR3 reads TGCAGTGCTAGATTCTGGCGGTCCTACAATGAGCAGTTCTTC. It encodes CSARFWRSYNEQFF.

The rearrangement uses TRBV12-3 or TRBV12-4 and TRBJ2-3; 8 bases are shared with TRBD2. The CDR3 contains 16 residues. Trimming at V came to 6 bases and at J to 6 bases, leaving 14 bases not matched to a gene. The CDR3 reads CASSLDSGIPTDTQYF. The CDR3 DNA reads as TGTGCCAGCAGCCTGGATAGCGGGATACCCACCGATACGCAGTATTTT.

This clonotype was picked up many times. The V gene is TRBV11-1, the J gene TRBJ2-7; 11 nucleotides line up with TRBD1. Germline V CDR1 and CDR2: SGHAT, FQDESV (reference sequence). This CDR3 has 16 amino acids. The trim removed 2 bases at V and 3 bases at J, leaving 6 bases unmatched. The CDR3 region is CASSLTGQGAFYEQYF. Written as DNA, the CDR3 is TGTGCCAGCAGCTTAACCGGACAGGGGGCCTTCTACGAGCAGTACTTC.

In its sample, this clonotype was seen a few times. The chain is built from TRBV7-9 and TRBJ1-1; no firm D call. V dropped 3 bases and J dropped 6 bases, with 5 bases sitting between them. Germline lookup yields CDR1 SEHNR and CDR2 FQNEAQ (reference sequence). There are 11 residues in the CDR3. The CDR3 DNA reads TGTGCCAGCAGCTTTAGGCCTGAAGCTTTCTTT. Protein: CASSFRPEAFF.

This clonotype was detected only a few times. V gene TRBV19 combines with J gene TRBJ2-1; TRBD2 might be the D (5 bases). Germline CDR1 LNHDA, CDR2 SQIVND (reference sequence). V was shortened by 11 bases and J by 1 base, with 27 bases between the two germline ends. The length of the CDR3 is 18 residues. CDR3 region: CAPPRGEERVLSYNEQFF. CDR3 DNA sequence: TGTGCCCCCCCTCGGGGAGAGGAAAGGGTGTTGTCCTACAATGAGCAGTTCTTC.

The chain recombines TRBV7-3 with TRBJ2-5; 9 bases map to TRBD2. The germline V gene encodes CDR1 SGHTA and CDR2 FQGTGA. The ends lost 0 bases at V and 3 bases at J; junction bases unmatched: 11. CDR3 length equals 18 residues. CDR3 nucleotides: TGTGCCAGCAGCTTAACGTTTACTAGCGGGCCCCGCGAAGAGACCCAGTACTTC. Amino acid sequence: CASSLTFTSGPREETQYF.

There are a few counts of this clonotype. V gene TRBV15 combines with J gene TRBJ2-7; the match to TRBD1 covers 7 bases. With 0 bases clipped from V and 6 bases from J, the junction kept 8 bases outside the gene matches. The CDR3 extends over 15 amino acids. The germline V gene has CDR1 LNHNV and CDR2 YYDKDF (reference sequence). The DNA of the CDR3 is TGTGCCACCAGCAGAGATCAGGGGGACGTTCCCGAGCAGTACTTC. Its protein product is CATSRDQGDVPEQYF.

This clonotype was recorded a few times. V is TRBV5-8 and J is TRBJ1-4; the match to TRBD1 covers 10 bases. CDR1 and CDR2 (germline): SGHTS, YDEGEE. With 9 bases clipped from V and 8 bases from J, the junction kept 7 bases outside the gene matches. This CDR3 has 13 amino acids. For the CDR3, the DNA is TGTGCCACCGACAGGGGGCGCCGAGAAAAACTGTTTTTT. Translation gives CATDRGRREKLFF.

The CDR3 sequence: CASSQREARDQPQHF. CDR3 nucleotides: TGCGCCAGCAGCCAGAGGGAGGCGCGAGATCAGCCCCAGCATTTT. V usage is TRBV4-1 and J usage is TRBJ1-5; D gene uncertain. This CDR3 region has 15 residues. Per the germline V gene, CDR1 is MGHRA and CDR2 is YSYEKL. V lost 3 bases and J lost 5, with 14 bases in between.

The genes are TRBV2 and TRBJ2-1; tentative D call: TRBD2 (6 bases). The CDR3 sequence is 14 residues long. V shed 6 bases and J shed 4 bases, with 13 bases lying between them. Germline CDR1 is SNHLY and CDR2 is FYNNEI. In nucleotides, the CDR3 is TGTGCCAGCAGAGGGTGGGGGGTATACAATGAGCAGTTCTTC. Protein sequence: CASRGWGVYNEQFF.

The table lists this clonotype with many counts. V usage is TRBV12-3 or TRBV12-4 and J usage is TRBJ2-2; possibly TRBD1 or TRBD2 for D (5 bases each). Trimming left V 6 bases short and J 4 bases short, with 15 bases between. CDR3 length equals 15 residues. The CDR3 sequence is CASRFGDGFTGELFF. The DNA for the CDR3 is TGTGCCAGCAGGTTCGGGGACGGGTTCACCGGGGAGCTGTTTTTT.

The rearrangement uses TRBV2 and TRBJ2-7; possible D gene TRBD1, 6 bases. The V gene lost 10 bases and the J gene lost 3 bases, with 13 bases spanning the gap. The germline V gene encodes CDR1 SNHLY and CDR2 FYNNEI. This CDR3 has 12 amino acids. The CDR3 here is CANQGTHYEQYF. In DNA form, the CDR3 reads TGTGCCAACCAGGGGACCCACTACGAGCAGTACTTC.

This clonotype was picked up a small number of times. V usage is TRBV27 and J usage is TRBJ2-1; D is unclear. The CDR3 totals 16 residues. Germline V gene lookup returns CDR1 MNHEY and CDR2 SMNVEV (reference sequence). The V end was cut by 2 bases, the J end by 0 bases, with 11 bases between. The CDR3 nucleotides are TGTGCCAGCAGTTTAGATGGAGTGCCCTCCTACAATGAGCAGTTCTTC. It specifies CASSLDGVPSYNEQFF.

This clonotype was counted a few times. The J gene is TRBJ2-7, the V gene TRBV20-1; D not resolved. The ends were cut back, 0 bases at V and 7 bases at J, with 13 bases in the middle. From germline, CDR1 is DFQATT and CDR2 SNEGSKA (reference sequence). The CDR3 covers 13 residues. The CDR3 DNA sequence: TGCAGTGCTAGAGACTCTCTCGGGTGGGAGCAGTACTTC. Encoded protein: CSARDSLGWEQYF.